The 29 T cell receptor beta chains given below trace back to one sample, sequenced in a study of T cells in Graves' hyperthyroidism and ophthalmopathy (dated by TCRdb to 2018 to 2020). Library preparation used multiplex PCR. Sequencing took place on an Illumina HiSeq 2000. The TCR beta CDR3 regions were amplified from the RNA transcripts. For the first round of RT-PCR on the TCR CDR3, the HTBI primer set was used together with the Qiagen OneStep RT-PCR kit. The raw public data were reprocessed by TCRdb itself: fastp quality trimming at Q25, MiXCR clonotype calling, in-frame beta chains only. Merged by CDR3 protein, the rows form single entries marked with the most common genes and DNA. For this sample the table gives over 650,000 distinct CDR3 sequences, of which around 15% were detected only once. About 8.4% of the sample belongs to the ten largest clones. The sample was blood. The receptors were sampled from a man younger than 30 with Graves' hyperthyroidism.

This clonotype was observed at least ten times. This chain joins TRBV20-1 and TRBJ2-7; the D gene is possibly TRBD2 (6 bases). Trimming removed 1 base at V and 3 bases at J, with 19 bases between. Germline values: CDR1 DFQATT, CDR2 SNEGSKA (reference sequence). The CDR3 covers 16 residues. In DNA form, the CDR3 reads TGCAGTGCTAGAGGGGCCCCGGGGGATGGTGGCTACGAGCAGTACTTC. Translated, it gives CSARGAPGDGGYEQYF.

J is TRBJ2-7 and V is TRBV7-9; D not resolved. Trimming shortened V by 6 bases and J by 5 bases, and 11 bases separated the two germline ends. The germline V gene encodes CDR1 SEHNR and CDR2 FQNEAQ (reference sequence). The CDR3 totals 12 residues. This CDR3 is CASSSVRHEQYF. DNA for the CDR3: TGTGCCAGCAGTTCCGTTCGCCACGAGCAGTACTTC.

This clonotype has just a few counts. This chain's CDR3 is CASSLWTGTNEKLFF. DNA of the CDR3: TGTGCCAGTAGTCTGTGGACAGGGACTAATGAAAAACTGTTTTTT. The J gene is TRBJ1-4, the V gene TRBV19, with 8 positions matching TRBD1. V was pared by 5 bases and J by 2 bases, with 4 bases of the junction left unmatched. This CDR3 has 15 amino acids. From germline, CDR1 is LNHDA and CDR2 SQIVND (reference sequence).

At least ten counts were recorded for this clonotype. The gene calls are TRBV2 and TRBJ2-5; TRBD1 might be the D (7 bases). Germline CDR1 and CDR2: SNHLY and FYNNEI. The CDR3 covers 13 residues. This CDR3 is CASRPGGPETQYF. The CDR3 DNA sequence: TGTGCTTCCCGTCCAGGGGGGCCAGAGACCCAGTACTTC.

This clonotype was picked up many times. This rearrangement joins TRBV30 to TRBJ2-1; 8 nucleotides align to TRBD2. CDR1 and CDR2 (germline): GTSNPN, SVGIG (reference sequence). The J segment lost 6 bases and the V segment lost 1 base, leaving 5 bases of the junction unmatched. The CDR3 has 14 amino acids. This CDR3 is CAWSDQRELNEQFF. CDR3 DNA sequence: TGTGCCTGGAGTGATCAGCGGGAGCTCAATGAGCAGTTCTTC.

This clonotype was counted between two and nine times. This sequence may be a read error, since a much larger clone differs from it by one base. The chain is built from TRBV11-2 and TRBJ1-5; D is possibly TRBD1 (6 bases). CDR1 is SGHAT and CDR2 is FQNNGV in the germline V gene. This CDR3 comprises 15 residues. CDR3 nucleotide sequence: TGTGCCAGCAGCTTGACGACAGGAATCAATCGGCCCCAGCATTTT. Translated: CASSLTTGINRPQHF.

The chain carries TRBV4-1 and TRBJ2-3; D is perhaps TRBD1 (6 bases). CDR1 is MGHRA, CDR2 YSYEKL, per germline. The CDR3 is made up of 17 amino acids. The V gene lost 0 bases and the J gene lost 0 bases, with 13 bases spanning the gap. The CDR3 reads CASSQERGSSSTDTQYF. The DNA of the CDR3 is TGCGCCAGCAGCCAAGAGAGGGGGTCATCTAGCACAGATACGCAGTATTTT.

This clonotype was found a few times. This rearrangement joins TRBV5-5 to TRBJ1-1; D is undetermined. V was shortened by 4 bases and J by 7 bases, with 8 bases between the two germline ends. Germline lookup yields CDR1 SGHKS and CDR2 YYEKEE (reference sequence). The CDR3 consists of 11 residues. This chain's CDR3 is CASSKEGEAFF. The CDR3 DNA sequence: TGTGCCAGCAGCAAAGAGGGTGAAGCTTTCTTT.

This clonotype has more than one count but fewer than ten. The J gene is TRBJ2-3, the V gene TRBV19; perhaps D is TRBD1 or TRBD2 (7 bases each). The CDR3 runs 15 residues. CDR1 and CDR2 (germline): LNHDA, SQIVND (reference sequence). Trimming took off 6 bases at V and 3 bases at J, with 16 bases between the two ends. The CDR3 DNA follows: TGTGCCAGTAGCGCGTGGGGGGGACAGACAGATACGCAGTATTTT. Amino acids: CASSAWGGQTDTQYF.

Comment on this clonotype: Being one base from a much bigger clone, this may be a read error. The J gene is TRBJ2-1, the V gene TRBV11-2; 8 positions agree with TRBD2. J lost 0 bases, V lost 1 base, and 2 bases had no gene match. This CDR3 has 16 amino acids. The V gene's germline CDR1 is SGHAT and CDR2 FQNNGV. The CDR3 DNA reads as TGTGCCAGCAGCTTAGGTAGCGGGAACTCCTACAATGAGCAGTTCTTC. Its translation is CASSLGSGNSYNEQFF.

This chain connects TRBV14 to TRBJ2-1; 9 bases fit TRBD2. The germline gives CDR1 SGHDN, CDR2 FVKESK. This CDR3 is built from 16 residues. The junction had 13 bases not matched to a gene; V was cut back by 4 bases and J by 9 bases. In nucleotides, the CDR3 is TGTGCCAGCAGCCTAAAGAAGGGCGGGAGGGCCCCTGAGCAGTTCTTC. Its protein product is CASSLKKGGRAPEQFF.

At least ten counts were recorded for this clonotype. This rearrangement joins TRBV11-2 to TRBJ2-5; maybe TRBD2 (5 bases). This CDR3 is built from 11 residues. Trimming removed 3 bases from V and 7 bases from J, with 6 bases in between. Looked up from germline, CDR1 is SGHAT and CDR2 is FQNNGV. The CDR3 bases are TGTGCCAGCAGCTTCGGGGTGACCCAGTACTTC. Translation: CASSFGVTQYF.

This clonotype has a handful of counts. The CDR3 bases are TGTGCCACCAGTGATTACGAGCGGGGCCTCAATGAGCAGTTCTTC. It encodes CATSDYERGLNEQFF. The chain couples TRBV24-1 to TRBJ2-1; 7 bases agree with TRBD2. The CDR3 covers 15 residues. V lost 2 bases, J lost 6 bases, and 6 bases stayed unmatched. The V gene's germline CDR1 is KGHDR and CDR2 SFDVKD.

This clonotype was counted between two and nine times. The chain employs TRBV19 and TRBJ1-5; 9 positions match TRBD1. From germline, CDR1 is LNHDA and CDR2 SQIVND (reference sequence). Trimming took 5 bases from V and 7 from J; bases not matched to a gene: 6. This CDR3 has 14 amino acids. The CDR3 is CASSRDRARQPQHF. In DNA, the CDR3 is TGTGCCAGTAGTCGGGACAGGGCTCGACAGCCCCAGCATTTT.

The chain carries TRBV14 and TRBJ2-7, with D perhaps TRBD2 (5 bases). The germline V and J ends were trimmed by 0 bases and 0 bases, with 12 bases remaining between them. The CDR3 sequence is 16 residues long. Germline-derived CDR1 and CDR2 are SGHDN and FVKESK. CDR3 protein: CASSQEVYGDSYEQYF. CDR3 nucleotides: TGTGCCAGCAGCCAAGAAGTCTACGGGGACTCCTACGAGCAGTACTTC.

This clonotype appeared many times. The V gene is TRBV7-2, the J gene TRBJ1-2; D uncertain. This CDR3 has 13 residues. Trimming removed 5 bases at V and 0 bases at J, with 7 bases between. Per the germline V gene, CDR1 is SGHTA and CDR2 is FQGNSA. The CDR3 protein is CASSMGPNYGYTF. CDR3 DNA: TGTGCCAGCAGCATGGGCCCTAACTATGGCTACACCTTC.

This clonotype was counted ten times or more. The chain is built from TRBV11-2 and TRBJ2-1; D is unresolved. This CDR3 spans 15 amino acids. The ends were cut back, 1 base at V and 5 bases at J, with 12 bases in the middle. Per germline, CDR1 SGHAT and CDR2 FQNNGV. The CDR3 reads CASSLGTLLHNEQFF. For the CDR3, the DNA is TGTGCCAGCAGCTTAGGGACCCTGCTCCACAATGAGCAGTTCTTC.

This clonotype was seen many times. The rearrangement links TRBV12-3 or TRBV12-4 to TRBJ2-2; D call uncertain. The ends were cut back, 3 bases at V and 4 bases at J, with 12 bases in the middle. The CDR3 spans 15 residues. CDR3: CASSFGSLPTGELFF. The DNA for the CDR3 is TGTGCCAGCAGTTTCGGCAGTCTCCCCACCGGGGAGCTGTTTTTT.

The chain couples TRBV28 to TRBJ2-5; 10 bases align to TRBD2. With 6 bases clipped from V and 3 bases from J, the junction kept 7 bases outside the gene matches. CDR1 and CDR2 (germline): MDHEN, SYDVKM. This CDR3 has 15 residues. The CDR3 DNA follows: TGTGCCAGCAGAAAAGAACTAGCGGGAAAAGAGACCCAGTACTTC. It translates to CASRKELAGKETQYF.

This clonotype was detected only a few times. The chain links TRBV4-1 to TRBJ1-5; D remains unclear. Germline V CDR1 and CDR2: MGHRA, YSYEKL. V was cut by 0 bases and J by 2 bases, with 14 bases left in between. The CDR3 length is 17 residues. The CDR3 DNA is TGCGCCAGCAGCCAAGATTTGGGTGGGGTAGGCAATCAGCCCCAGCATTTT. This codes for CASSQDLGGVGNQPQHF.

This clonotype has only a few counts. This rearrangement joins TRBV2 to TRBJ1-5; TRBD1 matches at 10 bases. V was pared by 6 bases and J by 2 bases, with 16 bases of the junction left unmatched. Germline V CDR1 and CDR2: SNHLY, FYNNEI. The CDR3 runs 19 residues. The CDR3 spells CASRVGQGGSTKRNQPQHF. The DNA of the CDR3 is TGTGCCAGCAGGGTAGGACAGGGGGGGAGTACAAAGCGCAATCAGCCCCAGCATTTT.

This rearrangement joins TRBV10-1 to TRBJ1-2; D unresolved. The CDR3 contains 13 residues. V shed 3 bases and J shed 4 bases, with 9 bases lying between them. Germline V CDR1 and CDR2: WNHNN, SYGVQD (reference sequence). The CDR3 spells CASSDSVFYGYTF. DNA of the CDR3: TGCGCCAGCAGTGACTCAGTCTTCTATGGCTACACCTTC.

This clonotype has ten or more counts. This sequence joins TRBV7-9 and TRBJ2-3; D not certain. The germline V gene has CDR1 SEHNR and CDR2 FQNEAQ (reference sequence). The CDR3 has 12 amino acids. V was shortened by 2 bases and J by 4 bases, with 4 bases between the two germline ends. The CDR3 bases are TGTGCCAGCAGCTTATCGGCAGATACGCAGTATTTT. It encodes CASSLSADTQYF.

This sequence joins TRBV10-3 and TRBJ1-2; 11 bases align to TRBD1. The CDR3 loop spans 12 amino acids. The germline V gene encodes CDR1 ENHRY and CDR2 SYGVKD. Trimming at V came to 10 bases and at J to 7 bases, leaving 5 bases not matched to a gene. CDR3: CANRDRGSGYTF. The CDR3 coding sequence is TGTGCCAACCGGGACAGGGGGTCTGGCTACACCTTC.

A few counts support this clonotype. V is TRBV28 and J is TRBJ1-2; D unresolved. V dropped 3 bases and J dropped 8 bases, with 10 bases sitting between them. Germline CDR1 and CDR2: MDHEN and SYDVKM. The CDR3 runs to 12 residues. CDR3 nucleotide sequence: TGTGCCAGCAGTTTTGGACCCCGGGGCTACACCTTC. Translated, it gives CASSFGPRGYTF.

The V and J genes are TRBV6-1 and TRBJ1-5; TRBD1 agrees at 10 bases. Trimming took 6 bases from V and 5 from J; bases not matched to a gene: 7. Germline CDR1 reads MNHNS; CDR2 reads SASEGT. The CDR3 is made up of 15 amino acids. This CDR3 is CASRQTGGGDQPQHF. For the CDR3, the DNA is TGTGCCAGCAGACAGACAGGGGGCGGAGATCAGCCCCAGCATTTT.

Only a few counts were recorded for this clonotype. The chain carries TRBV7-9 and TRBJ1-1, with D possibly matching TRBD1 (6 bases). There are 13 residues in the CDR3. V was cut by 5 bases and J by 5 bases, with 12 bases left in between. Germline-derived CDR1 and CDR2 are SEHNR and FQNEAQ (reference sequence). In DNA, the CDR3 is TGTGCCAGCAGCGGAGGGGACATTACTGAAGCTTTCTTT. It codes for CASSGGDITEAFF.

This clonotype was counted at least ten times. The chain uses TRBV7-2 and TRBJ2-3; 7 bases are a match to TRBD1. The V segment lost 6 bases and the J segment 2 bases; nucleotides outside the gene matches: 5. From germline, CDR1 is SGHTA and CDR2 FQGNSA. This CDR3 is 14 amino acids long. The CDR3 DNA reads TGTGCCAGCAGTCAAGGGGGCAACACAGATACGCAGTATTTT. Amino acid sequence: CASSQGGNTDTQYF.

J is TRBJ2-6 and V is TRBV7-3; D remains unclear. CDR1 is SGHTA and CDR2 is FQGTGA in the germline V gene. Trimming left V 1 base short and J 0 bases short, with 4 bases between. This CDR3 has 15 residues. For the CDR3, the DNA is TGTGCCAGCAGCTTAATCAGCTCTGGGGCCAACGTCCTGACTTTC. This translates into CASSLISSGANVLTF.